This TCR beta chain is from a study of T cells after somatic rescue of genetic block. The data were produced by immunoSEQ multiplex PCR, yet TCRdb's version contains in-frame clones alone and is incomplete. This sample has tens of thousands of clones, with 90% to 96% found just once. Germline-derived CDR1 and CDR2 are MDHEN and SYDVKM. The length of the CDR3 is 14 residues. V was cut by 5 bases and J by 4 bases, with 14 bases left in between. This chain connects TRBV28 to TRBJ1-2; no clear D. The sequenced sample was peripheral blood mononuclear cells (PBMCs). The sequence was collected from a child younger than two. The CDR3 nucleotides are TGTGCCAGCAGTGCCTCGGGGAGACCCTATGGCTACACCTTC. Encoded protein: CASSASGRPYGYTF.